Listed here is a single TCR beta chain. Distinct nucleotide sequences in the sample also encode this CDR3. The record originates from a study of T cell responses to AZD1222 COVID-19 vaccine. The ends were cut back, 5 bases at V and 1 base at J, with 8 bases in the middle. CDR1 SNHLY and CDR2 FYNNEI come from the germline V gene. The CDR3 is made up of 13 amino acids. Combined were second doses at about 4 or about 12 weeks. Only in-frame clones appear in the TCRdb table, and some are missing; sequencing was by immunoSEQ multiplex PCR. The data hold some 190,000 clones, with about 89% observed a single time.

The receptor comes from an adult who received the AZD1222 COVID-19 vaccine. Material: peripheral blood, obtained 28 days after the second AZD1222 dose. The chain links TRBV2 to TRBJ2-5, with D possibly TRBD2 on 6 matching bases. The CDR3 is CASSRDSQETQYF. The DNA for the CDR3 is TGTGCCAGCAGTCGGGACTCCCAAGAGACCCAGTACTTC.